The rows below give T cell receptor beta chains drawn from one sample of a study of human CD8 memory T cell subsets. With the 5' RACE reads reprocessed, TCRdb shows one record per CDR3 protein and no DNA. This repertoire comprises about 11,000 distinct CDR3 sequences; its ten largest clones make up 15% to 17%. The sample taken for sequencing was CD8+ T cells from PBMCs. Source of these receptors: a human donor in good health. The CDR3 runs from the conserved cysteine through the conserved F or W. Clone size is not always given. Where it is, it says once, few, many or a class for expanded clones.

J	size	V	CDR3
TRBJ2-7	medium-sized	TRBV7-9	CASSPPGDEGYF
TRBJ1-5	-	TRBV28	CASSATRGQPQHF
TRBJ2-1	-	TRBV5-1	CASSFSGQELGWEQFF
TRBJ2-7	-	TRBV28	CASSSSNGYEQYF
TRBJ2-3	-	TRBV2	CASTRGLGTDTQYF
TRBJ1-2	-	TRBV7-8	CASSLATGTPYGYTF
TRBJ2-1	-	TRBV14	CASSPLGQLEQFF
TRBJ1-1	-	TRBV6-5	CASRDRDNTEAFF
TRBJ2-7	-	TRBV5-1	CASSLAGGESEQYF
TRBJ2-5	-	TRBV27	CASSPSGGGETQYF
TRBJ1-2	-	TRBV7-6	CASSSTTGAGDYGYTF
TRBJ1-2	-	TRBV7-2	CASSSDSWGPYGYTF
TRBJ1-2	medium-sized	TRBV28	CASSPLDRETNYGYTF
TRBJ2-1	-	TRBV11-1	CASRQGTGGAYNEQFF
TRBJ2-1	-	TRBV15	CATSPQLDEQFF
TRBJ2-1	-	TRBV6-5	CASSYSFNSYNEQFF
TRBJ2-1	-	TRBV9	CASSTPGDNEQFF
TRBJ2-7	medium-sized	TRBV11-3	CASGLPAHYEQYF
TRBJ2-1	-	TRBV13	CASSGTGQGDEQFF
TRBJ2-7	-	TRBV11-3	CASSLDGYEQYF
TRBJ2-1	-	TRBV29-1	CSVLGQPDQIYYNEQFF
TRBJ2-7	-	TRBV5-1	CASSLEIQPSYEQYF
TRBJ2-2	-	TRBV12-3/TRBV12-4	CASNSQSQVTNTGELFF
TRBJ2-1	-	TRBV7-6	CASSLVGSNNEQFF
TRBJ2-7	-	TRBV6-2/TRBV6-3	CASSYSEGTSAYEQYF
TRBJ1-6	-	TRBV5-4	CASSLDPRGSYNSPLHF